These 8 T cell receptor beta chains were sequenced from one sample in a study of cytomegalovirus exposure and HLA in healthy donors. The primer mix had 60 Vbeta and 13 Jbeta primers. TCRdb keeps only in-frame clones here, not all; method: immunoSEQ multiplex PCR. The table includes about 95,000 clones, about 76% detected once. The sequencing sample was made of PBMCs. All receptors come from a woman between 40 and 55 years old in good health and CMV-seronegative.

This chain connects TRBV4-3 to TRBJ2-7, with TRBD1 matching 10 bases. V shed 2 bases, J shed 6 bases, and the junction held 7 bases outside the gene matches. The CDR3 runs to 15 residues. CDR1 is LGHNA and CDR2 is YSLEER in the germline V gene. The CDR3 is CASSQFGQGVGEQYF. The CDR3 DNA sequence: TGCGCCAGCAGCCAATTCGGACAGGGGGTTGGCGAGCAGTACTTC.

This sequence joins TRBV7-9 and TRBJ2-1; 8 nucleotides match TRBD1. Losses at the gene ends were 2 bases for V and 3 bases for J; bases not matched to a gene: 6. CDR3 size: 16 residues. CDR1 is SEHNR, CDR2 FQNEAQ, per germline (reference sequence). The DNA for the CDR3 is TGTGCCAGCAGCTTAACCCGGGACAGGAGCTACAATGAGCAGTTCTTC. It translates to CASSLTRDRSYNEQFF.

This clone appeared a single time. The CDR3 reads CASSRGTANYGYTF. In DNA, the CDR3 is TGTGCCAGCAGCCGAGGGACAGCTAACTATGGCTACACCTTC. This sequence joins TRBV11-2 and TRBJ1-2; 7 bases map to TRBD1. Germline trimming cut 5 bases from V and 0 bases from J; bases unmatched to any gene: 3. CDR3 size: 14 residues. Looked up from germline, CDR1 is SGHAT and CDR2 is FQNNGV.

This clone was recorded only once. The chain is built from TRBV25-1 and TRBJ2-7, with a possible D match to TRBD2 (5 bases). This CDR3 has 13 residues. V lost 4 bases and J lost 6, with 13 bases in between. Germline V gene data show CDR1 as MGHDK and CDR2 as SYGVNS. The CDR3 is CASSVVAGGEQYF. The CDR3 coding sequence is TGTGCCAGCAGTGTGGTCGCAGGAGGCGAGCAGTACTTC.

The rearrangement links TRBV4-3 to TRBJ2-5; TRBD1 aligns across 8 bases. Germline CDR1 and CDR2: LGHNA and YSLEER. The CDR3 contains 14 residues. V was clipped by 0 bases and J by 6 bases; unmatched bases: 3. This chain's CDR3 is CASSQDRGLKTQYF. CDR3 bases: TGCGCCAGCAGCCAAGACAGGGGGCTGAAGACCCAGTACTTC.

The rearrangement uses TRBV4-1 and TRBJ2-4, with 11 bases matching TRBD2. The CDR3 is 17 amino acids. Losses at the gene ends were 2 bases for V and 1 base for J; bases not matched to a gene: 4. CDR1 MGHRA and CDR2 YSYEKL come from the germline V gene. The CDR3 DNA sequence: TGCGCCAGCAGCCAACCCTTAGCGGGAGGGGCCAAAAACATTCAGTACTTC. It codes for CASSQPLAGGAKNIQYF.

The chain has TRBV2 and TRBJ1-2; 8 nucleotides line up with TRBD1. V lost 10 bases to trimming and J lost 6 bases; unmatched junction nucleotides: 10. The CDR3 runs 13 residues. Germline V gene lookup returns CDR1 SNHLY and CDR2 FYNNEI. DNA of the CDR3: TGTGCCACCTCGAGGGGACAGGACGATGGCTACACCTTC. Protein: CATSRGQDDGYTF.

The V and J genes are TRBV5-1 and TRBJ2-7; D is unclear. The germline CDR1 and CDR2 sequences are SGHRS and YFSETQ. CDR3 length equals 14 residues. V was trimmed by 2 bases and J by 0 bases, leaving 9 bases between them. The CDR3 coding sequence is TGCGCCAGCAGCTTATCACAGTCCTCCTACGAGCAGTACTTC. Residues: CASSLSQSSYEQYF.